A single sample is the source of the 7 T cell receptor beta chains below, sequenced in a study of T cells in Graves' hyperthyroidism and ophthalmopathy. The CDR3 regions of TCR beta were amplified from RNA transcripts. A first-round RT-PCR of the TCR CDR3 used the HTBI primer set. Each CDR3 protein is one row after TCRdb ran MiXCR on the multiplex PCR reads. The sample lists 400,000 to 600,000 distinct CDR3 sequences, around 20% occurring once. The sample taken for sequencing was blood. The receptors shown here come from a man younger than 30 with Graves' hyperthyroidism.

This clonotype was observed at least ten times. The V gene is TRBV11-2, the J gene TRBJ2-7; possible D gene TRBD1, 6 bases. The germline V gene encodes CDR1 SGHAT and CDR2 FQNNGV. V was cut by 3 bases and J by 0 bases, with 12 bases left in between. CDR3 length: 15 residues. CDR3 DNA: TGTGCCAGCAGCTTCTCACAGGGCGACTCCTACGAGCAGTACTTC. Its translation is CASSFSQGDSYEQYF.

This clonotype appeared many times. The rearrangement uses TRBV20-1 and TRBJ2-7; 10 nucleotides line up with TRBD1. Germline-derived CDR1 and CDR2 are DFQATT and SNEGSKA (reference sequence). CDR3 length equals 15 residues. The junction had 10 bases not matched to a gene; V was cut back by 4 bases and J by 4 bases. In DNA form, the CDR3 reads TGCAGTGCTAAAGGCCCGACAGGGGGCGGGTACGAGCAGTACTTC. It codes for CSAKGPTGGGYEQYF.

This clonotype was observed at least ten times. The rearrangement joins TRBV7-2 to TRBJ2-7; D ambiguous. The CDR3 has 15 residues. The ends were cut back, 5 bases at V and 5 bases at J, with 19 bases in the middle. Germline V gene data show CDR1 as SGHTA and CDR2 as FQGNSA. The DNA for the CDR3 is TGTGCCAGCAGCACCTTGACACCTCCGCGCCACGAGCAGTACTTC. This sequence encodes CASSTLTPPRHEQYF.

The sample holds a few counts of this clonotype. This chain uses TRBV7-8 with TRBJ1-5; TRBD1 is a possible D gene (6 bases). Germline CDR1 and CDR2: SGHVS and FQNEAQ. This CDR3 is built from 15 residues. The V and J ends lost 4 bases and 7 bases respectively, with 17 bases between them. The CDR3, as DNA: TGTGCCAGCAGCTCTTTAGGACAGATCAACCAGCCCCAGCATTTT. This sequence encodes CASSSLGQINQPQHF.

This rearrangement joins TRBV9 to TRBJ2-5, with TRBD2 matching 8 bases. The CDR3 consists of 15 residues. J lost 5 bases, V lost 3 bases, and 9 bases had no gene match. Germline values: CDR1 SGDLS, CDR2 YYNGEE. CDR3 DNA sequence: TGTGCCAGCAGCGGGGGGAGCGGGGGAGGCGAGACCCAGTACTTC. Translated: CASSGGSGGGETQYF.

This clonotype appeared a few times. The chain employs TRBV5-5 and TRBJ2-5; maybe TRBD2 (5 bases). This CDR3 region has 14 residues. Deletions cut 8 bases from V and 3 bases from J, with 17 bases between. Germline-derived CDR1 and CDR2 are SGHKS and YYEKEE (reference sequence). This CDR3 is CASGQSGAEETQYF. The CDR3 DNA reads TGTGCCAGTGGCCAAAGTGGAGCGGAAGAGACCCAGTACTTC.

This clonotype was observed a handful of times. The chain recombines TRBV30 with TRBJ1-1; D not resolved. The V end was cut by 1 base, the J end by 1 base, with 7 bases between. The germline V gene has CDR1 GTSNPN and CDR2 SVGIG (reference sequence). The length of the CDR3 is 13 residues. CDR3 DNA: TGTGCCTGGAGTGGCGGGGAGAACACTGAAGCTTTCTTT. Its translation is CAWSGGENTEAFF.